This record looks at one TCR beta chain sequence and its context. The CDR3 runs 14 residues. The germline V gene encodes CDR1 MNHEY and CDR2 SMNVEV (reference sequence). V lost 8 bases and J lost 1, with 14 bases in between. Sequenced by immunoSEQ multiplex PCR; TCRdb stores in-frame clones only, minus some. This sample has some 660,000 clones, with more than 70% found just once. This specimen comes from a study of shared T cell receptors in the human thymus. This sample was shared with a second study, whose subject was human thymus T cells. That work adds: Corrective heart surgery yielded the resections from which the thymus tissue came. Thymic and blood repertoires seemed to favor certain V and J genes. Thymic repertoires of unrelated individuals were reported in related research to overlap highly.

The chain links TRBV27 to TRBJ2-5; D is perhaps TRBD1 (6 bases). This TCR came from a boy in the first two years of life with a congenital heart defect. The sample taken for sequencing was thymocytes. The CDR3: CASRLGAIQETQYF. The CDR3 coding sequence is TGTGCCAGCCGCTTGGGGGCGATCCAAGAGACCCAGTACTTC.